This is a list of T cell receptor beta chains from one sample in a study of PD-1 blockade in mismatch repair-deficient tumors. Sequenced by immunoSEQ multiplex PCR; TCRdb stores in-frame clones only, minus some. Of 25,000 to 30,000 clones listed, approximately 84% are singletons. The sequenced sample was PBMCs, obtained before pembrolizumab treatment. All receptors come from an adult with mismatch repair-deficient cancer. The CDR3 runs from the conserved cysteine through the conserved F or W. Fields, in order: V gene, J gene, D gene, clone size, CDR3 DNA, CDR3 protein. A D gene is named only where the DNA matches it firmly. Rows give clone size only sometimes, using once, few, many, or a class for an expanded clone.

V gene: TRBV27
J gene: TRBJ2-1
D gene: -
clone size: -
CDR3 DNA: TGTGCCAGCAGTTTCGGCGGGATTGATGAGCAGTTCTTC
CDR3 protein: CASSFGGIDEQFF

V gene: TRBV18
J gene: TRBJ1-1
D gene: -
clone size: -
CDR3 DNA: TGTGCCAGCTCACCCGGTACCCTCAACACTGAAGCTTTCTTT
CDR3 protein: CASSPGTLNTEAFF

V gene: TRBV6-1
J gene: TRBJ1-5
D gene: TRBD1
clone size: -
CDR3 DNA: TGTGCCAGCAGGGACAGGGTTGCAAATCAGCCCCAGCATTTT
CDR3 protein: CASRDRVANQPQHF

V gene: TRBV28
J gene: TRBJ2-5
D gene: TRBD2
clone size: -
CDR3 DNA: TGTGCCAGCAGTTCGTCCGGGACGGGGGGAAAGAAGACCCAGTACTTC
CDR3 protein: CASSSSGTGGKKTQYF

V gene: TRBV28
J gene: TRBJ1-5
D gene: -
clone size: -
CDR3 DNA: TGTGCCAGCAGCCCATTATTACAGGGATCGCAGCCCCAGCATTTT
CDR3 protein: CASSPLLQGSQPQHF

V gene: TRBV9
J gene: TRBJ1-1
D gene: TRBD1
clone size: -
CDR3 DNA: TGTGCCAGCAGCTCGGGACAGGGGGTTGGGGTCACTGAAGCTTTCTTT
CDR3 protein: CASSSGQGVGVTEAFF

V gene: TRBV5-3
J gene: TRBJ1-3
D gene: -
clone size: -
CDR3 DNA: TGTGCCAGAAGTTTCGAGGGCCTCCCGGCCGGAAACACCATATATTTT
CDR3 protein: CARSFEGLPAGNTIYF

V gene: TRBV6-1
J gene: TRBJ2-7
D gene: TRBD2
clone size: -
CDR3 DNA: TGTGCCAGCAGTAGTGGGACTAGCGGGAGTGGGCAGTACTTC
CDR3 protein: CASSSGTSGSGQYF

V gene: TRBV7-2
J gene: TRBJ1-3
D gene: TRBD1
clone size: -
CDR3 DNA: TGTGCCAGCAGCATATACTTCGGGACAGTCGGAAACACCATATATTTT
CDR3 protein: CASSIYFGTVGNTIYF

V gene: TRBV29-1
J gene: TRBJ2-3
D gene: TRBD2
clone size: -
CDR3 DNA: TGCAGCGTCGGGACTAGCGGGACGACAGATACGCAGTATTTT
CDR3 protein: CSVGTSGTTDTQYF

V gene: TRBV5-1
J gene: TRBJ1-1
D gene: -
clone size: -
CDR3 DNA: TGCGCCAGCAGCTTGCTTGTAAACACTGAAGCTTTCTTT
CDR3 protein: CASSLLVNTEAFF

V gene: TRBV10-2
J gene: TRBJ1-2
D gene: TRBD1
clone size: -
CDR3 DNA: TGCGCCAGCAGTGGACAGGGGAATGGCTACACCTTC
CDR3 protein: CASSGQGNGYTF

V gene: TRBV5-1
J gene: TRBJ1-2
D gene: TRBD1
clone size: -
CDR3 DNA: TGCGCCAGCAGCTTGGCTGCAGGGGGTAACTATGGCTACACCTTC
CDR3 protein: CASSLAAGGNYGYTF

V gene: TRBV18
J gene: TRBJ2-1
D gene: TRBD2
clone size: -
CDR3 DNA: TGTGCCAGCTCGCCTACGGGACTAGCGGGAGGTGGGGCCTACAATGAGCAGTTCTTC
CDR3 protein: CASSPTGLAGGGAYNEQFF

V gene: TRBV11-2
J gene: TRBJ1-2
D gene: -
clone size: -
CDR3 DNA: TGTGCCAGCAGCTTCTTTGGCTTTCGACAGGACGAAGCTAACTATGGCTACACCTTC
CDR3 protein: CASSFFGFRQDEANYGYTF

V gene: TRBV7-3
J gene: TRBJ2-3
D gene: -
clone size: -
CDR3 DNA: TGTGCCAGCAGCCAGAGACTAGCAGATACGCAGTATTTT
CDR3 protein: CASSQRLADTQYF

V gene: TRBV10-1
J gene: TRBJ2-6
D gene: TRBD1
clone size: once
CDR3 DNA: TGCGCCAGCAGTGACAACCGGGACAGGGGGGTTAAGTGCTCTGGGGCCAACGTCCTGACTTTC
CDR3 protein: CASSDNRDRGVKCSGANVLTF

V gene: TRBV28
J gene: TRBJ1-1
D gene: -
clone size: -
CDR3 DNA: TGTGCCAGCAGTACCCAGGGTCGGACTGAAGCTTTCTTT
CDR3 protein: CASSTQGRTEAFF

V gene: TRBV30
J gene: TRBJ1-2
D gene: TRBD1
clone size: -
CDR3 DNA: TGTGCCTGGAGTGAAGGTTGGGCAGGGGGCTTATCTGGCTACACCTTC
CDR3 protein: CAWSEGWAGGLSGYTF

V gene: TRBV10-3
J gene: TRBJ1-1
D gene: TRBD1
clone size: -
CDR3 DNA: TGTGCCATCCGCAGGGGGGACACTGAAGCTTTCTTT
CDR3 protein: CAIRRGDTEAFF

V gene: TRBV5-1
J gene: TRBJ2-7
D gene: -
clone size: -
CDR3 DNA: TGCGCCAGCAGCTTGGCCGCCGGCTCCTACGAGCAGTACTTC
CDR3 protein: CASSLAAGSYEQYF

V gene: TRBV5-1
J gene: TRBJ1-1
D gene: -
clone size: -
CDR3 DNA: TGCGCCAGCAGCTACCAGGGTACGAACACTGAAGCTTTCTTT
CDR3 protein: CASSYQGTNTEAFF

V gene: TRBV2
J gene: TRBJ2-1
D gene: TRBD2
clone size: -
CDR3 DNA: TGTGCCAGCAGTAAGCGGGAGTCGGCCAATGAGCAGTTCTTC
CDR3 protein: CASSKRESANEQFF

V gene: TRBV30
J gene: TRBJ1-1
D gene: -
clone size: -
CDR3 DNA: TGTGCCTGGAGGCCCCACTATGAAGCTTTCTTT
CDR3 protein: CAWRPHYEAFF

V gene: TRBV7-9
J gene: TRBJ2-5
D gene: TRBD2
clone size: -
CDR3 DNA: TGTGCCAGCAGCTTGGGGACTAGCGGGAGGATAGAGACCCAGTACTTC
CDR3 protein: CASSLGTSGRIETQYF

V gene: TRBV10-3
J gene: TRBJ1-1
D gene: -
clone size: -
CDR3 DNA: TGTGCCATCAGTGTCGGGAACACTGAAGCTTTCTTT
CDR3 protein: CAISVGNTEAFF

V gene: TRBV7-6
J gene: TRBJ1-1
D gene: TRBD1
clone size: -
CDR3 DNA: TGTGCCAGCAGCTTAGGGACAGGGGCAATGAACACTGAAGCTTTCTTT
CDR3 protein: CASSLGTGAMNTEAFF

V gene: TRBV18
J gene: TRBJ1-5
D gene: TRBD1
clone size: -
CDR3 DNA: TGTGCCAGCTCACTGGGACAGGGGATGCGAAATCAGCCCCAGCATTTT
CDR3 protein: CASSLGQGMRNQPQHF

V gene: TRBV28
J gene: TRBJ1-2
D gene: -
clone size: -
CDR3 DNA: TGTGCCAGTCGACCAGGGGCTTATGGCTACACCTTC
CDR3 protein: CASRPGAYGYTF

V gene: TRBV14
J gene: TRBJ2-7
D gene: TRBD1
clone size: -
CDR3 DNA: TGTGCCAGCAGCGGACCGGGACAGCTGTCCTGCGAGCAGTACTTC
CDR3 protein: CASSGPGQLSCEQYF

V gene: TRBV10-3
J gene: TRBJ1-5
D gene: -
clone size: -
CDR3 DNA: TGTGCCATCAGTGAGTCTGGGGAGGCTCAGCCCCAGCATTTT
CDR3 protein: CAISESGEAQPQHF

V gene: TRBV7-9
J gene: TRBJ2-7
D gene: TRBD2
clone size: -
CDR3 DNA: TGTGCCAGCAGCTTAACCGGGACTAGCCACTTC
CDR3 protein: CASSLTGTSHF

V gene: TRBV28
J gene: TRBJ1-1
D gene: -
clone size: once
CDR3 DNA: TGTGCCAGCAGTTCGGGCGGGGCCTCGGGTACTGAAGCTTTCTTT
CDR3 protein: CASSSGGASGTEAFF

V gene: TRBV27
J gene: TRBJ1-4
D gene: -
clone size: -
CDR3 DNA: TGTGCCCGCCAACACCAGACAGAGGGGGCAACTAATGAAAAACTGTTTTTT
CDR3 protein: CARQHQTEGATNEKLFF

V gene: TRBV7-3
J gene: TRBJ2-4
D gene: TRBD1
clone size: -
CDR3 DNA: TGTGCCAGCAGCAAACGGGACAGGGGGACCAAAAACATTCAGTACTTC
CDR3 protein: CASSKRDRGTKNIQYF

V gene: TRBV19
J gene: TRBJ1-3
D gene: -
clone size: -
CDR3 DNA: TGTGCCAGTACCCCGCAGGACAGTCGCTCTGGAAACACCATATATTTT
CDR3 protein: CASTPQDSRSGNTIYF

V gene: TRBV7-9
J gene: TRBJ2-5
D gene: TRBD2
clone size: -
CDR3 DNA: TGTGCCAGCAGCTGGGGGGGTCAAGAGACCCAGTACTTC
CDR3 protein: CASSWGGQETQYF

V gene: TRBV6-5
J gene: TRBJ2-7
D gene: -
clone size: -
CDR3 DNA: TGTGCCAGCAGTTACACCCGGGGAGGGGGCTACGAGCAGTACTTC
CDR3 protein: CASSYTRGGGYEQYF

V gene: TRBV6-1
J gene: TRBJ1-6
D gene: -
clone size: -
CDR3 DNA: TGTGCCAGCAGTGAGTCCCGGGGAGGGCGTTCACCCCTCCACTTT
CDR3 protein: CASSESRGGRSPLHF

V gene: TRBV11-2
J gene: TRBJ2-3
D gene: -
clone size: -
CDR3 DNA: TGTGCCAGCAGCTCCGAAGCAGGGGTAGGGGATACGCAGTATTTT
CDR3 protein: CASSSEAGVGDTQYF

V gene: TRBV6-4
J gene: TRBJ2-3
D gene: -
clone size: -
CDR3 DNA: TGTGCCAGCAGTGACTCTCGAGACTACACAGATACGCAGTATTTT
CDR3 protein: CASSDSRDYTDTQYF

V gene: TRBV7-2
J gene: TRBJ2-2
D gene: -
clone size: -
CDR3 DNA: TGTGCCAGCTCCCTCCCTGGGCTCCAGAGGGACACCGGGGAGCTGTTTTTT
CDR3 protein: CASSLPGLQRDTGELFF

V gene: TRBV28
J gene: TRBJ2-7
D gene: -
clone size: few
CDR3 DNA: TGTGCCAGCAGTCTCCCAAATACAGGAACCGGTTACGAGCAGTACTTC
CDR3 protein: CASSLPNTGTGYEQYF

V gene: TRBV4-1
J gene: TRBJ1-5
D gene: TRBD1
clone size: -
CDR3 DNA: TGCGCCAGCAGCCCTAGGGGGCTTCAGCCCCAGCATTTT
CDR3 protein: CASSPRGLQPQHF

V gene: TRBV15
J gene: TRBJ1-4
D gene: TRBD1
clone size: -
CDR3 DNA: TGTGCCACCAGCAGAGTGCCGATATGGACAGGGGAAACGCCGGGTGAAAAACTGTTTTTT
CDR3 protein: CATSRVPIWTGETPGEKLFF

V gene: TRBV5-1
J gene: TRBJ2-2
D gene: TRBD1
clone size: -
CDR3 DNA: TGCGCCAGCAGTACAAGGACAGGGTGGGCCGGGGAGCTGTTTTTT
CDR3 protein: CASSTRTGWAGELFF

V gene: TRBV25-1
J gene: TRBJ2-1
D gene: -
clone size: -
CDR3 DNA: TGTGCCAGCAGTGAATTTCAGGAGGAAGGTGAGCAGTTCTTC
CDR3 protein: CASSEFQEEGEQFF

V gene: TRBV11-3
J gene: TRBJ2-7
D gene: TRBD2
clone size: -
CDR3 DNA: TGTGCCAGCAGCCTCAACCCCTCTAGCGGGATGAGCTACGAGCAGTACTTC
CDR3 protein: CASSLNPSSGMSYEQYF

V gene: TRBV18
J gene: TRBJ1-1
D gene: -
clone size: -
CDR3 DNA: TGTGCCAGCTCACCAAGCGGGGTGGGGCAGGGAGCTTTCTTT
CDR3 protein: CASSPSGVGQGAFF